Listed here are 12 T cell receptor beta chains from one sample, sequenced in a study of T cells in localized non-small cell lung cancer. Here immunoSEQ multiplex PCR was the method, and the copy in TCRdb shows in-frame clones only, minus some. The sample carries 75,000 to 95,000 clones, over 60% recorded once. The source material was PBMCs, sampled before any cancer treatment. The source of these receptors is a man between 35 and 75 years old with stage II squamous cell lung carcinoma.

Concerning this clone: This sample also contains other DNA sequences that code for the same CDR3. This chain links TRBV7-9 with TRBJ2-1; 9 positions agree with TRBD2. This CDR3 has 14 residues. Trimming cost V 6 bases and J 6 bases; bases outside gene matches: 6. In germline, CDR1 is SEHNR, CDR2 FQNEAQ (reference sequence). The CDR3 is CASSLATSGNEQFF. CDR3 nucleotide sequence: TGTGCCAGCAGTTTGGCGACTAGCGGCAATGAGCAGTTCTTC.

The chain recombines TRBV19 with TRBJ1-5, with 8 bases identical to TRBD1. J lost 7 bases, V lost 5 bases, and 7 bases had no gene match. Germline CDR1 and CDR2: LNHDA and SQIVND (reference sequence). This CDR3 is built from 14 residues. The CDR3 DNA reads as TGTGCCAGTAGTCCTGGACAGGGACCCCAGCCCCAGCATTTT. Translated: CASSPGQGPQPQHF. The variable domain in full, with the rest retrieved from reference TRBV19 and TRBJ1-5, is DGGITQSPKYLFRKEGQNVTLSCEQNLNHDAMYWYRQDPGQGLRLIYYSQIVNDFQKGDIAEGYSVSREKKESFPLTVTSAQKNPTAFYLCASSPGQGPQPQHFGDGTRLSIL.

This chain uses TRBV7-2 with TRBJ2-7, with 7 bases that match TRBD2. The germline V gene encodes CDR1 SGHTA and CDR2 FQGNSA. V was pared by 1 base and J by 1 base, with 4 bases of the junction left unmatched. The CDR3 is made up of 15 amino acids. The CDR3 loop reads CASSLGAGVSYEQYF. The CDR3 DNA is TGTGCCAGCAGCTTAGGGGCGGGGGTGTCCTACGAGCAGTACTTC.

The CDR3 DNA is TGCAGCGTTGAGAGGGATAGGAACACTGAAGCTTTCTTT. Its protein is CSVERDRNTEAFF. The chain uses TRBV29-1 and TRBJ1-1, with D uncertain. Germline CDR1 SQVTM, CDR2 ANQGSEA. This CDR3 contains 13 residues. V was trimmed by 3 bases and J by 1 base, leaving 9 bases between them.

CDR3 nucleotide sequence: TGTGCCAGCAGCCCTCGTTCTGGACTAGCCAAAAACATTCAGTACTTC. Translating it yields CASSPRSGLAKNIQYF. This chain connects TRBV7-2 to TRBJ2-4; D might be TRBD2 (5 bases). Germline CDR1 is SGHTA and CDR2 is FQGNSA. CDR3 length: 16 amino acids. V lost 5 bases, J lost 0 bases, and 14 bases lay in between.

The rearrangement links TRBV2 to TRBJ1-1; D possibly corresponds to TRBD1 (5 bases). Trimming took off 4 bases at V and 11 bases at J, with 14 bases between the two ends. The germline V gene has CDR1 SNHLY and CDR2 FYNNEI. The CDR3 totals 12 residues. The CDR3 spells CASSGEGRRAFF. In DNA, the CDR3 is TGTGCCAGCAGTGGTGAGGGGCGCAGGGCTTTCTTT. The full variable domain, rest sourced from reference TRBV2 and TRBJ1-1, is EPEVTQTPSHQVTQMGQEVILRCVPISNHLYFYWYRQILGQKVEFLVSFYNNEISEKSEIFDDQFSVERPDGSNFTLKIRSTKLEDSAMYFCASSGEGRRAFFGQGTRLTVV.

The rearrangement links TRBV6-1 to TRBJ1-2; 7 bases fit TRBD1. This CDR3 is 15 amino acids long. From germline, CDR1 is MNHNS and CDR2 SASEGT. With 4 bases clipped from V and 8 bases from J, the junction kept 13 bases outside the gene matches. CDR3 in DNA: TGTGCCAGCAGTGCCCTCGGGACAGCCTTCTGGGGCTACACCTTC. Its protein product is CASSALGTAFWGYTF.

V usage is TRBV5-4 and J usage is TRBJ2-1; TRBD1 aligns across 10 bases. Germline V CDR1 and CDR2: SGHNT, YYREEE (reference sequence). This CDR3 has 18 amino acids. The J segment lost 3 bases and the V segment lost 5 bases, leaving 14 bases of the junction unmatched. The CDR3 reads CASSFLWAGTGDYNEQFF. CDR3 nucleotides: TGTGCCAGCAGTTTCCTATGGGCCGGGACAGGGGACTACAATGAGCAGTTCTTC.

As DNA, the CDR3 is TGTGCCTGGAGTGAGGGGCGGTGGGTAGGTGAGCAGTTCTTC. Protein product: CAWSEGRWVGEQFF. The chain employs TRBV30 and TRBJ2-1; D possibly corresponds to TRBD1 (5 bases). V lost 1 base and J 9 bases, leaving 16 bases between the germline ends. This CDR3 has 14 residues. CDR1 and CDR2 from the germline V gene are GTSNPN and SVGIG (reference sequence).

This clone was counted between two and nine times. The rearrangement joins TRBV28 to TRBJ2-1, with 7 bases identical to TRBD1. The germline CDR1 and CDR2 sequences are MDHEN and SYDVKM. The V gene end was trimmed by 6 bases and the J gene end by 5 bases; junction bases not matched to a gene: 13. This CDR3 contains 16 residues. Written as DNA, the CDR3 is TGTGCCAGCAGACATTCCCCGAGGACAGGAAACAATGAGCAGTTCTTC. It encodes CASRHSPRTGNNEQFF.

The rearrangement uses TRBV14 and TRBJ1-1, with D perhaps TRBD1 (6 bases). Trimming removed 9 bases at V and 0 bases at J, with 11 bases between. The V gene's germline CDR1 is SGHDN and CDR2 FVKESK. The length of the CDR3 is 13 residues. The CDR3 here is CASSRGLNTEAFF. Here the CDR3 DNA reads TGTGCCAGTAGCAGGGGCCTGAACACTGAAGCTTTCTTT.

The chain links TRBV7-2 to TRBJ2-3; D is ambiguous. Germline values: CDR1 SGHTA, CDR2 FQGNSA. The CDR3 covers 13 residues. V dropped 3 bases and J dropped 6 bases, with 10 bases sitting between them. As DNA, the CDR3 is TGTGCCAGCAGCTTCCAGCCCGGGGATACGCAGTATTTT. It encodes CASSFQPGDTQYF.